Below are 13 T cell receptor beta chains sequenced from a single sample in a study of shared clonotypes between healthy human individuals. Assay used: immunoSEQ multiplex PCR; TCRdb lists only in-frame clones, some missing. The sample contains under 850,000 clones, roughly 72% of which appear only once. The sequencing sample was made of memory CD4+ T cells sorted from blood. Indicated subset: CD45RA-negative fraction. The receptors derive from a woman under 40 in good health.

The chain joins TRBV10-1 to TRBJ2-1, with D maybe TRBD1 (5 bases). V lost 6 bases and J 6 bases, leaving 15 bases between the germline ends. The CDR3 length is 14 residues. Germline V gene lookup returns CDR1 WNHNN and CDR2 SYGVQD (reference sequence). The CDR3 here is CASRGRVRSNEQFF. In nucleotides, the CDR3 is TGCGCCAGCAGGGGCAGGGTTCGGTCCAATGAGCAGTTCTTC.

In its sample, this clone was seen a few times. J is TRBJ2-1 and V is TRBV5-1; perhaps TRBD1 as D (5 bases). Germline CDR1 is SGHRS and CDR2 is YFSETQ. V was shortened by 4 bases and J by 2 bases, with 13 bases between the two germline ends. This CDR3 region has 15 residues. CDR3 nucleotides: TGCGCCAGCAGCGCGGACACCCAGGCCTACAATGAGCAGTTCTTC. Encoded protein: CASSADTQAYNEQFF. Full variable domain (missing parts from reference TRBV5-1 and TRBJ2-1): KAGVTQTPRYLIKTRGQQVTLSCSPISGHRSVSWYQQTPGQGLQFLFEYFSETQRNKGNFPGRFSGRQFSNSRSEMNVSTLELGDSALYLCASSADTQAYNEQFFGPGTRLTVL.

The chain is built from TRBV6-6 and TRBJ2-2; D is uncertain. Germline CDR1 is MNHNY and CDR2 is SVGAGI (reference sequence). The CDR3 spans 13 residues. V was trimmed by 2 bases and J by 8 bases, leaving 9 bases between them. The CDR3 spells CASSYLELGELFF. In DNA, the CDR3 is TGTGCCAGCAGTTACCTTGAGCTAGGGGAGCTGTTTTTT.

V and J are TRBV29-1 and TRBJ2-5; TRBD2 matches at 8 bases. The end of the DNA aligns better with TRBJ2-7, so the J call may be wrong. The CDR3 is 11 residues long. In germline, CDR1 is SQVTM, CDR2 ANQGSEA. CDR3: CSVTSGYEQYF. The CDR3, as DNA: TGCAGTGTAACTAGCGGCTACGAGCAGTACTTC.

The rearrangement joins TRBV11-2 to TRBJ2-7; D might be TRBD1 (5 bases). V was shortened by 2 bases and J by 4 bases, with 15 bases between the two germline ends. This CDR3 comprises 15 residues. Germline V lookup: CDR1 SGHAT, CDR2 FQNNGV. The CDR3 coding sequence is TGTGCCAGCAGCTTAATGACAGCTATCGGTTACGAGCAGTACTTC. Translation gives CASSLMTAIGYEQYF.

The CDR3 here is CASSLDGDPRYEQYF. The CDR3 DNA follows: TGCGCCAGCAGCTTGGATGGGGACCCTCGGTACGAGCAGTACTTC. The chain uses TRBV5-1 and TRBJ2-7; D is tentatively TRBD1 or TRBD2 (5 bases each). Germline CDR1 reads SGHRS; CDR2 reads YFSETQ. Trimming shortened V by 0 bases and J by 4 bases, and 14 bases separated the two germline ends. This CDR3 is built from 15 residues.

CDR3 amino acids: CASSHRERSNQPQHF. In nucleotides, the CDR3 is TGTGCCAGTAGCCACAGGGAGCGGAGCAATCAGCCCCAGCATTTT. The genes are TRBV19 and TRBJ1-5; possibly TRBD1 for D (6 bases). The CDR3 covers 15 residues. The V and J ends lost 6 bases and 1 base respectively, with 13 bases between them. Germline V gene sequence: CDR1 LNHDA, CDR2 SQIVND (reference sequence).

The chain is built from TRBV7-2 and TRBJ2-7; 9 nucleotides match TRBD2. V lost 5 bases to trimming and J lost 3 bases; unmatched junction nucleotides: 2. CDR3 length: 13 amino acids. In germline, CDR1 is SGHTA, CDR2 FQGNSA. The CDR3 is CASSPTSGYEQYF. DNA for the CDR3: TGTGCCAGCAGCCCGACTAGCGGCTACGAGCAGTACTTC.

CDR3 nucleotide sequence: TGTGCCAGCAGTTCTAGCGGGAGAGTTACGCAGTATTTT. This codes for CASSSSGRVTQYF. This chain connects TRBV27 to TRBJ2-3; 10 bases fit TRBD2. CDR1 and CDR2 (germline): MNHEY, SMNVEV (reference sequence). J gave up 8 bases and V 4 bases, and 3 bases lay outside the gene matches. The CDR3 is made up of 13 amino acids.

The chain couples TRBV19 to TRBJ2-6, with TRBD1 matching over 7 bases. The CDR3 is 16 amino acids. The junction had 9 bases not matched to a gene; V was cut back by 10 bases and J by 0 bases. Germline CDR1 reads LNHDA; CDR2 reads SQIVND (reference sequence). CDR3 sequence reads: CATGDSFSSGANVLTF. The CDR3 bases are TGTGCCACCGGGGACAGCTTTTCCTCTGGGGCCAACGTCCTGACTTTC.

V is TRBV7-3 and J is TRBJ2-1; 15 bases are shared with TRBD2. From germline, CDR1 is SGHTA and CDR2 FQGTGA. With 6 bases clipped from V and 9 bases from J, the junction kept 15 bases outside the gene matches. There are 18 residues in the CDR3. The CDR3 loop reads CASSQGGLAGGAGSEQFF. The CDR3 DNA reads as TGTGCCAGCAGTCAGGGGGGACTAGCGGGAGGAGCTGGTAGTGAGCAGTTCTTC.

V gene TRBV7-9 combines with J gene TRBJ1-1, with unresolved D. The germline CDR1 and CDR2 sequences are SEHNR and FQNEAQ (reference sequence). The CDR3 is 14 residues long. V was pared by 5 bases and J by 5 bases, with 15 bases between. The CDR3 nucleotides are TGTGCCAGCAGCGAACAGAGTCTGAGTACTGAAGCTTTCTTT. Protein sequence: CASSEQSLSTEAFF.

The rearrangement uses TRBV4-1 and TRBJ2-5, with D perhaps TRBD2 (7 bases). V was shortened by 0 bases and J by 2 bases, with 19 bases between the two germline ends. This CDR3 has 18 residues. Germline CDR1 is MGHRA and CDR2 is YSYEKL. In nucleotides, the CDR3 is TGCGCCAGCAGCCAAGAGGGGGGGCGCTTCCTCAATCAAGAGACCCAGTACTTC. Encoded protein: CASSQEGGRFLNQETQYF.